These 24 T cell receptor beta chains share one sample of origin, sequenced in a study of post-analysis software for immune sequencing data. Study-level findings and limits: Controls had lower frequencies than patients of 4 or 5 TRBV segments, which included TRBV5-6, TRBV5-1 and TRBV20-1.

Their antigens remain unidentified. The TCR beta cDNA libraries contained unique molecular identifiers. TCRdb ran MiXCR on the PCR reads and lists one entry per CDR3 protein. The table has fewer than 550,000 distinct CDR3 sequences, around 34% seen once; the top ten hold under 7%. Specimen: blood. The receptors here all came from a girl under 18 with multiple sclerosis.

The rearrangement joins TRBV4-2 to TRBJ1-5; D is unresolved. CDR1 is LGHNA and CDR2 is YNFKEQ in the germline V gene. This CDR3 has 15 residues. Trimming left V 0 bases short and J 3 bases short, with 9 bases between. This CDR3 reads CASSQDPGDNQPQHF. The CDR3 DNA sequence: TGTGCCAGCAGCCAAGATCCCGGGGACAATCAGCCCCAGCATTTT.

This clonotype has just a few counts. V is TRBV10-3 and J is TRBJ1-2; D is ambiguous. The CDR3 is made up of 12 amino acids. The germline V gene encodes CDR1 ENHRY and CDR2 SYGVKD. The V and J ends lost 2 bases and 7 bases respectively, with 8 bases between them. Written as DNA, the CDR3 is TGTGCCATCAGTGAGGGAAACACTGGCTACACCTTC. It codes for CAISEGNTGYTF.

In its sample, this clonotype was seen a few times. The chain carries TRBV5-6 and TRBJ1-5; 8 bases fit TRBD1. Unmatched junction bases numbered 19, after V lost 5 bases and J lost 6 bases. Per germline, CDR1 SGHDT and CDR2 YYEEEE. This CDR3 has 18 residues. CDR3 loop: CASSLRTRGQAGSQPQHF. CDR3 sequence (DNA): TGTGCCAGCAGTTTACGAACCCGGGGACAGGCGGGTAGTCAGCCCCAGCATTTT.

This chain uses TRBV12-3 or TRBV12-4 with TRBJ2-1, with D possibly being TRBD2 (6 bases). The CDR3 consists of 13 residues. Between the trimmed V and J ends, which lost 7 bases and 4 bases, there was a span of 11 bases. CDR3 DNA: TGTGCCAGCACCCGGACTATTTACAATGAGCAGTTCTTC. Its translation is CASTRTIYNEQFF.

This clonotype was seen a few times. The CDR3, as DNA: TGTGCCACCAGCAGGGGGGCCAGCGGATTAAGCACAGATACGCAGTATTTT. Its protein is CATSRGASGLSTDTQYF. This chain links TRBV15 with TRBJ2-3, with a weak D call TRBD1 (6 bases). Germline V gives CDR1 LNHNV, CDR2 YYDKDF (reference sequence). The CDR3 extends over 17 amino acids. V shed 3 bases and J shed 0 bases, with 16 bases lying between them. Variable domain in full (rest from reference TRBV15 and TRBJ2-3): DAMVIQNPRYQVTQFGKPVTLSCSQTLNHNVMYWYQQKSSQAPKLLFHYYDKDFNNEADTPDNFQSRRPNTSFCFLDIRSPGLGDTAMYLCATSRGASGLSTDTQYFGPGTRLTVL.

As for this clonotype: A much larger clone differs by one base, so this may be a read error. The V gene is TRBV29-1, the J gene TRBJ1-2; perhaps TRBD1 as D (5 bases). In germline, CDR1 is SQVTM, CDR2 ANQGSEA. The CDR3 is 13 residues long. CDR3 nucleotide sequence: TGCAGTGCGACCGGGGCAGGTTATTATGGCTACACCTTC. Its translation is CSATGAGYYGYTF. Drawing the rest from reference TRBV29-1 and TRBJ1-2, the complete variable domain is SAVISQKPSRDICQRGTSLTIQCQVDSQVTMMFWYRQQPGQSLTLIATANQGSEATYESGFVIDKFPISRPNLTFSTLTVSNMSPEDSSIYLCSATGAGYYGYTFGSGTRLTVV.

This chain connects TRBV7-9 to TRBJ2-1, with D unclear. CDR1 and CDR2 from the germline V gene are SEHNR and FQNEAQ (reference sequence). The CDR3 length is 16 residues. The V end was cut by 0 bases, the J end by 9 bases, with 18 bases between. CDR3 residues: CASSLATPSLIGEQFF. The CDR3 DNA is TGTGCCAGCAGCTTAGCCACGCCGTCTCTTATCGGTGAGCAGTTCTTC.

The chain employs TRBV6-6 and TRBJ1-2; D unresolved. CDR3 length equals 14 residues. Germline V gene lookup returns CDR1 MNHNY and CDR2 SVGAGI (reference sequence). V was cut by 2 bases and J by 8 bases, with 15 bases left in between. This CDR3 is CASSYDSGKDGYTF. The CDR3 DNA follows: TGTGCCAGCAGTTACGATTCAGGCAAGGACGGCTACACCTTC.

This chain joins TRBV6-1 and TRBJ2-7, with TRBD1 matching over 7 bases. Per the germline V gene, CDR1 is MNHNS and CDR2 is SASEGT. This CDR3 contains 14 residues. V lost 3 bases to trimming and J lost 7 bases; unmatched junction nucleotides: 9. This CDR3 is CASSEGEGGDEQYF. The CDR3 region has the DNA TGTGCCAGCAGTGAGGGTGAAGGGGGCGATGAGCAGTACTTC.

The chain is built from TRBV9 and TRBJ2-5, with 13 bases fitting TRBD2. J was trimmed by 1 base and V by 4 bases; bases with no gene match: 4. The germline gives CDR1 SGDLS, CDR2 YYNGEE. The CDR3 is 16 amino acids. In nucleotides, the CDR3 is TGTGCCAGCAGCACCGGACTAGCGGGGGTCCAAGAGACCCAGTACTTC. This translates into CASSTGLAGVQETQYF.

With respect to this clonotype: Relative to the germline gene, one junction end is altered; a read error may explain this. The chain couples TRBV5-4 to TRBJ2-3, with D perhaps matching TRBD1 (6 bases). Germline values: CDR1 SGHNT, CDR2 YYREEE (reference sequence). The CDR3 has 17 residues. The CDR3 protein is CVSSLGQGLIDTDTQYF. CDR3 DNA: TGTGTCAGCAGCTTAGGGCAGGGGCTCATCGACACAGATACGCAGTATTTT.

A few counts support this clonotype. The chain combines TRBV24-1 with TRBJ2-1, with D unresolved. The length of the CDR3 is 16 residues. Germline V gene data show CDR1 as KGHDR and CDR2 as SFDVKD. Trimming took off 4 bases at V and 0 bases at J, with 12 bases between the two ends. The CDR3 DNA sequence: TGTGCCACCAGTGACCCAGACCTGAGCTCCTACAATGAGCAGTTCTTC. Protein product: CATSDPDLSSYNEQFF.

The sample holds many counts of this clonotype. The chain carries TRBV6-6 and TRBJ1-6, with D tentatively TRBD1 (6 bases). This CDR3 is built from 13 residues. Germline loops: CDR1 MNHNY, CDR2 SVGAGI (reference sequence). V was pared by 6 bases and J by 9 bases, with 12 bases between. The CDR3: CASSEQGASPLHF. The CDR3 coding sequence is TGTGCCAGCAGCGAACAGGGAGCTTCACCCCTCCACTTT.

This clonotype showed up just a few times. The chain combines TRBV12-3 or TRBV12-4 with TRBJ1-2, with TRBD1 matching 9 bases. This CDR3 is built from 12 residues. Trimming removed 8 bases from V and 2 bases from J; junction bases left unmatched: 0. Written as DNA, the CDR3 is TGTGCCAGCGGGACAGGGAACTATGGCTACACCTTC. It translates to CASGTGNYGYTF.

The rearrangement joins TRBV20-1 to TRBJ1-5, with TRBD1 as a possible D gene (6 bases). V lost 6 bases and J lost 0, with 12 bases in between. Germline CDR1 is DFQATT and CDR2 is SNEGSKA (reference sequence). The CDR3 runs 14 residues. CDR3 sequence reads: CSAIQGNSNQPQHF. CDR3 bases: TGCAGTGCCATCCAGGGGAATAGCAATCAGCCCCAGCATTTT.

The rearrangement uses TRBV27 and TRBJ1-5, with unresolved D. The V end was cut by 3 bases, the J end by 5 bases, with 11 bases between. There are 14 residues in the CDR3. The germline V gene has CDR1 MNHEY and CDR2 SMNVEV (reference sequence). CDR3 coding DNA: TGTGCCAGCAGTTTTCGGGGAGCGGATCAGCCCCAGCATTTT. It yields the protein CASSFRGADQPQHF.

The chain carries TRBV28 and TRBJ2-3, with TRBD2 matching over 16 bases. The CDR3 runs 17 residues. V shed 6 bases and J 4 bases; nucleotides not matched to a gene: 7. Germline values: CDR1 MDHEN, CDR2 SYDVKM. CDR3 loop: CASSPGTSGGAADTQYF. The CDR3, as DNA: TGTGCCAGCAGCCCCGGGACTAGCGGGGGGGCCGCAGATACGCAGTATTTT.

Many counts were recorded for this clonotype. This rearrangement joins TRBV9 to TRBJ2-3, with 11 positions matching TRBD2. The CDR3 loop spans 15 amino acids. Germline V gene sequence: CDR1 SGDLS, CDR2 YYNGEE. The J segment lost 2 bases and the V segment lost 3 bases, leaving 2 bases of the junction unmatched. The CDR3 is CASSASGGSTDTQYF. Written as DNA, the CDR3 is TGTGCCAGCAGCGCTAGCGGGGGGTCCACAGATACGCAGTATTTT. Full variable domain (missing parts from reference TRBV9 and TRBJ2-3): DSGVTQTPKHLITATGQRVTLRCSPRSGDLSVYWYQQSLDQGLQFLIQYYNGEERAKGNILERFSAQQFPDLHSELNLSSLELGDSALYFCASSASGGSTDTQYFGPGTRLTVL.

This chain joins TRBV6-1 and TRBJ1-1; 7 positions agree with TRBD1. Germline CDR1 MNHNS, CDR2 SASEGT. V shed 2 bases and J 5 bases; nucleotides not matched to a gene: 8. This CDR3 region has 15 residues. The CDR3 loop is CASSESLQGTTEAFF. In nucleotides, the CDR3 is TGTGCCAGCAGTGAATCCTTACAGGGGACGACTGAAGCTTTCTTT.

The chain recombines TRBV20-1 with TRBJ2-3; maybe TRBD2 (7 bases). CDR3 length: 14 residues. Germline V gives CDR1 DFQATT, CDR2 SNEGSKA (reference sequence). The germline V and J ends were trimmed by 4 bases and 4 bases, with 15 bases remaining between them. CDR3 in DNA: TGCAGTGCTATTTTAGGGGGGGCTGCAGATACGCAGTATTTT. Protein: CSAILGGAADTQYF.

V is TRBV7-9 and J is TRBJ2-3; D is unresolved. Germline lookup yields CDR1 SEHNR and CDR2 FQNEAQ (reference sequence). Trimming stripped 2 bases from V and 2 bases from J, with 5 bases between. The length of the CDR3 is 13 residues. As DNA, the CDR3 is TGTGCCAGCAGCTTAAAGTACACAGATACGCAGTATTTT. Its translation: CASSLKYTDTQYF.

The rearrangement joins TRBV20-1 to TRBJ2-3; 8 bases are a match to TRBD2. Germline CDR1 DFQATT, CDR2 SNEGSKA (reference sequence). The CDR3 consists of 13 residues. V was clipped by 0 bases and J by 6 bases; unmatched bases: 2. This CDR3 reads CSAREAGVDTQYF. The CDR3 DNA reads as TGCAGTGCTAGAGAAGCGGGGGTCGATACGCAGTATTTT.

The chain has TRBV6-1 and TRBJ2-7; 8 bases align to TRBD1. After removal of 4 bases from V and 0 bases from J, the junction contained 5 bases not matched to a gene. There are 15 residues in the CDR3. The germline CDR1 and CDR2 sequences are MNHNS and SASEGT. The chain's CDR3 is CASSGGQGPSYEQYF. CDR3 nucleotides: TGTGCCAGCAGTGGAGGACAGGGCCCCTCCTACGAGCAGTACTTC.

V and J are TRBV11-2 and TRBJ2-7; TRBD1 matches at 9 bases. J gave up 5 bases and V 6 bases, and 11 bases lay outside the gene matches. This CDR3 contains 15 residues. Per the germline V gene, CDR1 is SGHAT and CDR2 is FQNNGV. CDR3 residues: CASRRTGTGSHEQYF. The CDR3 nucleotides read TGTGCCAGCAGGCGAACCGGGACAGGGAGCCACGAGCAGTACTTC.